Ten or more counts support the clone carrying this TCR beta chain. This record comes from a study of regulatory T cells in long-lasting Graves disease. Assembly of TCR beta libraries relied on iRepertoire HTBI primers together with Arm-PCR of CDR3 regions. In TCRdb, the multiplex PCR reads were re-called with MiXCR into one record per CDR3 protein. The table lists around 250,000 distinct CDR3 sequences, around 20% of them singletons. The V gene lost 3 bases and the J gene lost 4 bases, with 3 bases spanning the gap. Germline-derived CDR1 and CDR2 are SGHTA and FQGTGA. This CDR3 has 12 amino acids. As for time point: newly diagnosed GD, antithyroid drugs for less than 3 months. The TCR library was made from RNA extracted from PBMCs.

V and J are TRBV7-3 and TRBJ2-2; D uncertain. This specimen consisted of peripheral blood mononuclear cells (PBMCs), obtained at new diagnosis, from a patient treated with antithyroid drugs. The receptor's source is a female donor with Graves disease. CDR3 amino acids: CASSLITGELFF. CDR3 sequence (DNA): TGTGCCAGCAGCTTGATCACCGGGGAGCTGTTTTTT.